This note documents a single T cell receptor (beta chain) sequence. The antigen is undetermined. Libraries were prepared by immunoSEQ multiplex PCR; TCRdb keeps only in-frame clonotypes and omits some of them. The repertoire holds roughly 75,000 clones, with about nine tenths as singletons. The CDR3 has 12 amino acids. Trimming left V 10 bases short and J 5 bases short, with 14 bases between. This entry belongs to a study of T cell responses to AZD1222 COVID-19 vaccine. Study-wide findings and caveats: Spike-specific TCR breadth rose after two AZD1222 doses, and depth rose as well.

The sequence derives from an adult who received the AZD1222 COVID-19 vaccine. The rearrangement uses TRBV12-3 or TRBV12-4 and TRBJ1-1; D might be TRBD1 (6 bases). The specimen comprised peripheral blood, sampled 28 days after the second AZD1222 dose. For the CDR3, the DNA is TGTGCCACGAGCAGGGGCAGGACTGAAGCTTTCTTT. Protein sequence: CATSRGRTEAFF.